This T cell receptor (beta chain) comes out of a study of technical replicates of blood from a handful of donors. The length of the CDR3 is 14 residues. CDR1 SGHTA and CDR2 FQGNSA come from the germline V gene. V was pared by 6 bases and J by 10 bases, with 12 bases of the junction left unmatched. The repertoire was sequenced with immunoSEQ multiplex PCR; TCRdb's copy has only in-frame clones and lacks some. The data hold about 69,000 clones, with 80% to 90% observed a single time. Sequencing used PBMCs. The genes are TRBV7-2 and TRBJ2-1, with 7 bases aligning to TRBD2. This sequence was found in a human donor in good health. Some clones in this sample may be carry-over from other donors' samples. CDR3 nucleotides: TGTGCCAGCAGGGGCGGGGGAGGGCTAGAAGAGCAGTTCTTC. Amino acids: CASRGGGGLEEQFF.